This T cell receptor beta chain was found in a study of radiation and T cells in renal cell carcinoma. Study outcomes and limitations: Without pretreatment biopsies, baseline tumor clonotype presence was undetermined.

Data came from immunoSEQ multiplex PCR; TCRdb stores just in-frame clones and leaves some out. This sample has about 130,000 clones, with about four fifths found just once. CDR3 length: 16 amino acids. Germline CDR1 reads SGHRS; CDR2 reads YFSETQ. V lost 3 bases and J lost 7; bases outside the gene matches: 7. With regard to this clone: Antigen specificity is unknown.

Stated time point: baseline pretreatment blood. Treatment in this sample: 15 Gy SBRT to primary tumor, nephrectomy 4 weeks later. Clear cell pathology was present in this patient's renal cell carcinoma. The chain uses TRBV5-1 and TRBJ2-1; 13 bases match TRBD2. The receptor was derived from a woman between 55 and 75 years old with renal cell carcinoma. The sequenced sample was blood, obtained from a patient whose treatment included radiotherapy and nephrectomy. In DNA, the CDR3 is TGCGCCAGCAGCTCAACTAGCGGGGGGGCCTCAAATGAGCAGTTCTTC. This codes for CASSSTSGGASNEQFF.